The 9 T cell receptor beta chains in this list originate from one sample, sequenced in a study of T cell responses to AZD1222 COVID-19 vaccine (dated by TCRdb to the early 2020s). To prepare the library, the immunoSEQ multiplex PCR assay was applied. TCRdb took this table from immuneACCESS and kept in-frame rearrangements with V and J called. Such tables lack part of the clones; where checked against another copy, unresolved V genes explain under half of the gap, and the rest is unexplained. The sample table records 140,000 to 150,000 clones; approximately 78% of these occur just once. Clones ranked in the top ten supply approximately 4% of the sample. The time point label here, explained by the study, means: baseline before first vaccination. Interpreted using the paper, the treatment or condition label stands for: meningococcal conjugate vaccine given as trial control. The sample was peripheral blood, taken on day 0 of MenACWY control vaccination. These receptor sequences come from an adult in good health.

On this clone: A junction boundary mismatches the germline segment, possibly from a read error. V usage is TRBV2 and J usage is TRBJ2-4; no clear D gene. Germline V lookup: CDR1 SNHLY, CDR2 FYNNEI. CDR3 size: 10 residues. CDR3: CASSARESIF. CDR3 DNA sequence: TGTGCCAGCAGTGCAAGGGAATCAATCTTC.

The rearrangement links TRBV7-9 to TRBJ2-4; 13 bases fit TRBD2. J lost 8 bases, V lost 3 bases, and 7 bases had no gene match. From germline, CDR1 is SEHNR and CDR2 FQNEAQ (reference sequence). The CDR3 is 16 residues long. The CDR3 region has the DNA TGTGCCAGCAGCTTTAGACTAGCGGGGGGATTGGACATTCAGTACTTC. This codes for CASSFRLAGGLDIQYF.

CDR3 amino acids: CASSLGPGGVDTQYF. The DNA of the CDR3 is TGTGCCAGCAGCTTGGGACCCGGGGGCGTAGATACGCAGTATTTT. This chain joins TRBV5-8 and TRBJ2-3; the D call may be TRBD1 or TRBD2 (6 bases each). The CDR3 runs to 15 residues. Trimming cost V 0 bases and J 5 bases, with 13 bases left between them. In germline, CDR1 is SGHTS, CDR2 YDEGEE.

The chain couples TRBV6-5 to TRBJ2-5; D possibly uses TRBD1 or TRBD2 (5 bases each). There are 14 residues in the CDR3. V was trimmed by 6 bases and J by 3 bases, leaving 14 bases between them. Germline V gene data show CDR1 as MNHEY and CDR2 as SVGAGI. CDR3 sequence (DNA): TGTGCCAGCAGCGTGGGGACGTCCAAAGAGACCCAGTACTTC. This gives the protein CASSVGTSKETQYF.

This clone has a single count. The J gene is TRBJ2-5, the V gene TRBV24-1; 8 bases line up with TRBD1. J was trimmed by 5 bases and V by 4 bases; bases with no gene match: 5. The CDR3 contains 14 residues. Germline CDR1 is KGHDR and CDR2 is SFDVKD. Here the CDR3 DNA reads TGTGCCACCAGTGAGACAGGGGATATGGAGACCCAGTACTTC. Residues: CATSETGDMETQYF.

This chain links TRBV4-2 with TRBJ2-4; 10 positions match TRBD2. Trimming at V came to 0 bases and at J to 6 bases, leaving 8 bases not matched to a gene. Germline V gene sequence: CDR1 LGHNA, CDR2 YNFKEQ. The CDR3 contains 17 residues. As DNA, the CDR3 is TGTGCCAGCAGCCAAGAAAGAGGGACTAGCGACGGAAACATTCAGTACTTC. This translates into CASSQERGTSDGNIQYF.

This clone was seen many times. V usage is TRBV13 and J usage is TRBJ1-4; 9 nucleotides line up with TRBD1. The CDR3 is made up of 15 amino acids. J gave up 6 bases and V 5 bases, and 7 bases lay outside the gene matches. From germline, CDR1 is PRHDT and CDR2 FYEKMQ (reference sequence). The CDR3 sequence: CASSGRDREHEKLFF. CDR3 nucleotides: TGTGCCAGCAGCGGCCGGGACAGGGAACATGAAAAACTGTTTTTT.

This clone has just a few counts. V gene TRBV2 combines with J gene TRBJ2-2, with 11 bases fitting TRBD1. The V gene's germline CDR1 is SNHLY and CDR2 FYNNEI. This CDR3 has 15 amino acids. J gave up 7 bases and V 6 bases, and 7 bases lay outside the gene matches. CDR3 sequence: CASRERTGGHGELFF. The CDR3 nucleotides are TGTGCCAGCAGAGAGCGGACAGGGGGCCACGGGGAGCTGTTTTTT.

The chain combines TRBV27 with TRBJ2-1; no firm D call. The CDR3 has 16 residues. Germline lookup yields CDR1 MNHEY and CDR2 SMNVEV (reference sequence). Trimming took off 4 bases at V and 5 bases at J, with 18 bases between the two ends. In DNA form, the CDR3 reads TGTGCCAGCAGTTCCCCGCGGATTTCAGGAGACAATGAGCAGTTCTTC. Its translation is CASSSPRISGDNEQFF.